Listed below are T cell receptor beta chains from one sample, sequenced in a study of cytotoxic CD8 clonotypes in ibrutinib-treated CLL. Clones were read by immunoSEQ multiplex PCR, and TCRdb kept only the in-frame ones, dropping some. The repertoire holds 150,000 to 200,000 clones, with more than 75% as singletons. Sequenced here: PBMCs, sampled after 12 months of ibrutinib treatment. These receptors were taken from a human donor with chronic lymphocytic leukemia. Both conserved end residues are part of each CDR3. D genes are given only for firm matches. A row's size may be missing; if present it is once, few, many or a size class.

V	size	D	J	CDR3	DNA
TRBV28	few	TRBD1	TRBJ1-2	CASSRQGAPGYTF	TGTGCCAGCAGTCGACAGGGGGCGCCTGGCTACACCTTC
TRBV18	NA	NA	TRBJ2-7	CASSPRAGGDEQYF	TGTGCCAGCTCACCACGCGCAGGGGGGGACGAGCAGTACTTC
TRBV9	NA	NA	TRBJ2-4	CASSVGDTAKNIQYF	TGTGCCAGCAGCGTAGGCGATACAGCCAAAAACATTCAGTACTTC
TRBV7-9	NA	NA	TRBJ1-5	CASSPGQLSNQPQHF	TGTGCCAGCAGCCCGGGACAACTTAGCAATCAGCCCCAGCATTTT
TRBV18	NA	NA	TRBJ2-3	CASSPPSPSTDTQYF	TGTGCCAGCTCACCACCTAGCCCGAGCACAGATACGCAGTATTTT
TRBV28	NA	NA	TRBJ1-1	CASSSRTEEF	TGTGCCAGCAGTTCCAGGACGGAGGAGTTT
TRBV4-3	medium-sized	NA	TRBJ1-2	CASSQDRGDGYTF	TGCGCCAGCAGCCAAGATAGGGGGGATGGCTACACCTTC
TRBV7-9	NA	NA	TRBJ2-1	CASSSPYNEQFF	TGTGCCAGCAGCTCCCCCTACAATGAGCAGTTCTTC
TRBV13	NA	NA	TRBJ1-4	CASSFREQSNEKLFF	TGTGCCAGCAGCTTTAGGGAACAGTCTAATGAAAAACTGTTTTTT
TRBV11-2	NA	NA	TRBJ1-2	CASSPSVEGYYGYTF	TGTGCCAGCAGCCCTAGCGTGGAAGGTTACTATGGCTACACCTTC
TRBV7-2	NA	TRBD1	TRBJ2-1	CASSLDRGRGSEQFF	TGTGCCAGCAGCTTAGACAGGGGAAGAGGAAGTGAGCAGTTCTTC
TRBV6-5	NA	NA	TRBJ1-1	CASRPSRGTEAFF	TGTGCCAGCAGACCCTCTCGGGGCACTGAAGCTTTCTTT
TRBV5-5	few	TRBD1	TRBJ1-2	CASSSGQGRVYGYTF	TGTGCCAGCAGCTCGGGACAGGGTCGCGTCTATGGCTACACCTTC
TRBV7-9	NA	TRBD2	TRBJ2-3	CASSLVSGGSTDTQYF	TGTGCCAGCAGCTTAGTTAGCGGGGGGAGCACAGATACGCAGTATTTT
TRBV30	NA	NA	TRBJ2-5	CAWDQGQETQYF	TGTGCCTGGGACCAAGGCCAAGAGACCCAGTACTTC
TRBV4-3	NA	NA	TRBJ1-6	CASSQVERDNSPLHF	TGCGCCAGCAGCCAAGTCGAGAGGGATAACTCACCCCTCCACTTT
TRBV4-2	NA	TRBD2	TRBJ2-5	CASSPGTSGGNRQETQYF	TGTGCCAGCAGCCCTGGGACTAGCGGGGGGAACCGTCAAGAGACCCAGTACTTC
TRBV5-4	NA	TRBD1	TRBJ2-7	CASSFDRGRHEQYF	TGTGCCAGCAGCTTTGACAGGGGGCGCCACGAGCAGTACTTC
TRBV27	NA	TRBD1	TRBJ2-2	CASSRYLTGARGELFF	TGTGCCAGCAGTCGCTACCTAACAGGGGCCAGGGGGGAGCTGTTTTTT
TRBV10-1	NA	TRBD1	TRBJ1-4	CASSRQGARATNEKLFF	TGCGCCAGCAGTCGACAGGGGGCTCGAGCAACTAATGAAAAACTGTTTTTT
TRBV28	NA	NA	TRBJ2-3	CASSPPVGTAYTDTQYF	TGTGCCAGCAGTCCCCCGGTGGGGACGGCATACACAGATACGCAGTATTTT
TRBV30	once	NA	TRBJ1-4	CAWSTPGLRRPNEKLFF	TGTGCCTGGAGCACTCCGGGACTCCGGAGACCTAATGAAAAACTGTTTTTT
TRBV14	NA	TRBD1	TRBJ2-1	CASSQDQGTGRFF	TGTGCCAGCAGCCAAGATCAGGGGACAGGTCGGTTCTTC
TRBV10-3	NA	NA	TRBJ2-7	CATGAGGYEQYF	TGTGCCACGGGGGCCGGGGGCTACGAGCAGTACTTC
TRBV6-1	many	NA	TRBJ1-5	CASSEGQYSNQPQHF	TGTGCCAGCAGTGAAGGACAATATAGCAATCAGCCCCAGCATTTT
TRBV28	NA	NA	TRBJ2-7	CASSLGQGTYEQYF	TGTGCCAGCAGTTTAGGGCAGGGGACCTACGAGCAGTACTTC
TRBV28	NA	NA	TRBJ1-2	CASSGPNYGYTF	TGTGCCAGCAGTGGGCCTAACTATGGCTACACCTTC
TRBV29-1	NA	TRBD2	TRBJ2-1	CSASGRSSYNEQFF	TGCAGCGCTAGCGGGAGAAGCTCCTACAATGAGCAGTTCTTC
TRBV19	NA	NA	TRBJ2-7	CASSADSTPGYEQYF	TGTGCCAGTAGTGCAGACAGCACCCCCGGATACGAGCAGTACTTC
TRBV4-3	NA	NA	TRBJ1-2	CASSQSATPGPHHTF	TGCGCCAGCAGCCAATCTGCGACTCCGGGGCCCCATCACACCTTC
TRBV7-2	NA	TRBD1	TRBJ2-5	CASSYGDRVRETQYF	TGTGCCAGCAGCTACGGGGACAGGGTGCGGGAGACCCAGTACTTC
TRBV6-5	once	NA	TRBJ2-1	CASSYSQISYNEQFF	TGTGCCAGCAGTTACTCCCAAATCTCCTACAATGAGCAGTTCTTC
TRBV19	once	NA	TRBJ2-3	CASSTWDTDTQYF	TGTGCCAGTAGTACCTGGGACACAGATACGCAGTATTTT
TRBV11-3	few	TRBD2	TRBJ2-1	CASSDWTSGRDEQFF	TGTGCCAGCAGCGATTGGACTAGCGGGAGGGATGAGCAGTTCTTC
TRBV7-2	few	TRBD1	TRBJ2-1	CASRGRGLEQFF	TGTGCCAGCAGGGGCAGGGGGCTTGAGCAGTTCTTC